This TCR beta chain was recovered during a study of cytomegalovirus exposure and HLA in healthy donors. Study as a whole: Counted in an early data release were about 80 million unique TCRs from HLA-typed donors.

PCR used 60 Vbeta primers and 13 Jbeta primers. Produced via immunoSEQ multiplex PCR; TCRdb's table is partial and in-frame only. This table lists fewer than 45,000 clones. The CDR3 totals 14 residues. The V segment lost 9 bases and the J segment 1 base; nucleotides outside the gene matches: 3. Germline CDR1 and CDR2: MNHNS and SASEGT. Study-level findings and limits: It was likely that a cluster of highly shared sequence variants was a sequencing artifact. DRB1 showed the most TCR associations and HLA-C the fewest in a later analysis, as rates varied by HLA locus. Follow-up analysis seemed to connect common viral pathogens with several of the most significant clusters identified.

Comment on this clone: Antigen specificity is unknown.

This clonotype was sampled from a woman aged 25 to 39 in good health and CMV-seronegative. The sequencing sample was made of PBMCs. The J gene is TRBJ1-5, the V gene TRBV6-1, with 10 bases identical to TRBD1. The CDR3, as DNA: TGTGCCAGTCGGGACAGGGGAAGCAATCAGCCCCAGCATTTT. As protein: CASRDRGSNQPQHF.